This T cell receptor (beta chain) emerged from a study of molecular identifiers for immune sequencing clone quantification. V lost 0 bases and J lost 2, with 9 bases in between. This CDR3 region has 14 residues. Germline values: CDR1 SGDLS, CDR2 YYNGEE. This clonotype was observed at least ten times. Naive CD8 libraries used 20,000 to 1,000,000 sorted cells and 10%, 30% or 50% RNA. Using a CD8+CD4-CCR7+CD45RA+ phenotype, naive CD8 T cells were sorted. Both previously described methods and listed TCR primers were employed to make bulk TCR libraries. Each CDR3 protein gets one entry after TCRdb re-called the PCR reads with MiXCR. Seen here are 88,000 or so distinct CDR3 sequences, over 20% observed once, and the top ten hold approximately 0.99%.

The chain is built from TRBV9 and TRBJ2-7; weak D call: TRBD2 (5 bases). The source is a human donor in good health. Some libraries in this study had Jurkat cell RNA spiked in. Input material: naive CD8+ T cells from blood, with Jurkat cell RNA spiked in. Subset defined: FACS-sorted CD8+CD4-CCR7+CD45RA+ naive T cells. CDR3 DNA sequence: TGTGCCAGCAGCGTAGGGGGAGAGCCCTACGAGCAGTACTTC. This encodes CASSVGGEPYEQYF.